This TCR beta chain comes out of a study of OX40 agonist ivuxolimab in advanced cancers. Findings and caveats of the study: Compared with CD4+, CD8+ T cells on average had more expanded clones.

Using immunoSEQ multiplex PCR, the repertoire was profiled, and TCRdb retains in-frame clones only, with some absent. The table includes roughly 48,000 clones, around nine tenths detected once. Per germline, CDR1 MNHEY and CDR2 SVGAGI. The CDR3 has 11 amino acids. The V end lost 8 bases, the J end lost 4 bases, and 8 bases lay between the germline ends. Details on this clone: The antigen is unknown.

The sequencing here drew on CD4+ or CD8+ T cells sorted from blood, taken in a trial of the OX40 agonist ivuxolimab. V gene TRBV6-5 combines with J gene TRBJ1-2, with D possibly being TRBD1 (5 bases). The sequence was collected from an adult with an advanced solid tumor such as melanoma, head and neck, liver or kidney cancer. CDR3: CASGDSYGYTF. The CDR3 DNA follows: TGTGCCAGCGGTGACAGCTATGGCTACACCTTC.